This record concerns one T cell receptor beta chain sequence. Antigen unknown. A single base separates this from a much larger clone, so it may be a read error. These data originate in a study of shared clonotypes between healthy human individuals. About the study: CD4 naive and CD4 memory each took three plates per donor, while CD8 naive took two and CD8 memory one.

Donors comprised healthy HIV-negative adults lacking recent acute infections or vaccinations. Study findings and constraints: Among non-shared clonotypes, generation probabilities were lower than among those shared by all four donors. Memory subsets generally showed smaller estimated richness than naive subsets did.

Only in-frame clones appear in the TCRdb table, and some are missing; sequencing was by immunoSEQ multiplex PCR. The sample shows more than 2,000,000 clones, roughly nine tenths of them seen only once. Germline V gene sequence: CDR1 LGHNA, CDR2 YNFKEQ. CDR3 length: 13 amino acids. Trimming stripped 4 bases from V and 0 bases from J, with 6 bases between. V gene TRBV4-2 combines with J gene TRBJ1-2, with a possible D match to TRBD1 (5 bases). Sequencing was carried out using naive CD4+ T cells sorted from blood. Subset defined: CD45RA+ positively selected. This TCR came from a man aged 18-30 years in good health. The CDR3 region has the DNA TGTGCCAGCAGCCCGGACACTAACTATGGCTACACCTTC. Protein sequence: CASSPDTNYGYTF.